This is a list of T cell receptor beta chains from one sample in a study of cytomegalovirus exposure and HLA in healthy donors. The table came from immunoSEQ multiplex PCR; TCRdb's copy has only in-frame clones and leaves some out. Recorded for this sample: over 100,000 clones. The specimen sequenced was PBMCs. The source is a man in his forties or fifties in good health and CMV-seropositive. CDR3s include the opening cysteine and the closing phenylalanine or tryptophan. The D gene is left open where the match is weak.

len	v_gene	j_gene	d_gene	CDR3aa	CDR3nt
14	TRBV5-1	TRBJ2-7	.	CASSLAGGLNEQYF	TGCGCCAGCAGCTTGGCCGGCGGGCTTAACGAGCAGTACTTC
15	TRBV19	TRBJ2-5	TRBD2	CASSLRLAGVETQYF	TGTGCCAGTAGTTTGAGGCTAGCGGGAGTGGAGACCCAGTACTTC
13	TRBV5-1	TRBJ2-7	.	CASSLGHGYEQYF	TGCGCCAGCAGCTTAGGACACGGCTACGAGCAGTACTTC
14	TRBV18	TRBJ1-1	.	CASSPKTVNTEAFF	TGTGCCAGCTCACCAAAGACAGTTAACACTGAAGCTTTCTTT
17	TRBV27	TRBJ2-3	.	CASSLSLGGTSTDTQYF	TGTGCCAGCAGTTTAAGCCTTGGCGGAACTAGCACAGATACGCAGTATTTT
15	TRBV7-6	TRBJ2-3	.	CASSLDLGTGDTQYF	TGTGCCAGCAGCTTAGATCTAGGGACTGGAGATACGCAGTATTTT
12	TRBV4-2	TRBJ2-7	.	CASSPGGGEQYF	TGTGCCAGCAGCCCTGGGGGAGGCGAGCAGTACTTC
14	TRBV29-1	TRBJ2-1	.	CSVGQGFTYNEQFF	TGCAGCGTTGGTCAGGGTTTTACTTACAATGAGCAGTTCTTC
13	TRBV18	TRBJ2-7	.	CASSTSGSREQYF	TGTGCCAGCTCAACCTCAGGGTCACGCGAGCAGTACTTC
13	TRBV5-6	TRBJ2-7	.	CASSVGQSYEQYF	TGTGCCAGCAGCGTCGGACAATCCTACGAGCAGTACTTC
14	TRBV15	TRBJ1-1	.	CATSRAHVRTEAFF	TGTGCCACCAGCAGGGCCCACGTCCGCACTGAAGCTTTCTTT
15	TRBV10-1	TRBJ2-5	TRBD1	CASSDSRGLGETQYF	TGCGCCAGCAGTGACTCCAGGGGGCTCGGGGAGACCCAGTACTTC
14	TRBV2	TRBJ2-5	TRBD1	CASRGTAEKETQYF	TGTGCCAGCAGAGGGACAGCGGAAAAAGAGACCCAGTACTTC
16	TRBV9	TRBJ1-2	.	CASSVDLRGYNYGYTF	TGTGCCAGCAGCGTAGACCTAAGGGGGTATAACTATGGCTACACCTTC
15	TRBV29-1	TRBJ1-1	TRBD1	CSVVDRERVRTEAFF	TGCAGCGTTGTGGACAGGGAAAGAGTACGCACTGAAGCTTTCTTT
16	TRBV14	TRBJ2-5	.	CASSQEAGERQETQYF	TGTGCCAGCAGCCAGGAGGCAGGGGAAAGGCAAGAGACCCAGTACTTC
18	TRBV19	TRBJ2-2	TRBD2	CASSIAPQREDGTGELFF	TGTGCCAGTAGTATAGCCCCCCAGCGGGAGGATGGGACCGGGGAGCTGTTTTTT
12	TRBV11-3	TRBJ2-7	.	CASSFDNYEQYF	TGTGCCAGCAGCTTTGACAACTACGAGCAGTACTTC
14	TRBV19	TRBJ2-7	TRBD1	CASSILRDSVEQYF	TGTGCCAGTAGTATACTTCGGGACAGCGTCGAGCAGTACTTC
15	TRBV4-3	TRBJ2-2	TRBD1	CASSQEAGGTGELFF	TGCGCCAGCAGCCAAGAGGCAGGGGGAACCGGGGAGCTGTTTTTT
15	TRBV7-8	TRBJ2-1	TRBD1	CASSPTGQVGNEQFF	TGTGCCAGCAGCCCAACGGGACAGGTAGGCAATGAGCAGTTCTTC
15	TRBV12-5	TRBJ2-1	TRBD2	CASGPGLAGYNEQFF	TGTGCTAGTGGCCCGGGACTAGCGGGATACAATGAGCAGTTCTTC
14	TRBV10-3	TRBJ2-7	.	CAINEGESAYEQYF	TGTGCCATCAATGAGGGGGAGTCTGCTTACGAGCAGTACTTC
14	TRBV10-3	TRBJ2-2	.	CAISERENTGELFF	TGTGCCATCAGTGAGAGAGAGAACACCGGGGAGCTGTTTTTT
14	TRBV15	TRBJ1-2	TRBD1	CATSRGWDSYGYTF	TGTGCCACCAGCAGAGGCTGGGACAGCTATGGCTACACCTTC
14	TRBV11-2	TRBJ2-1	TRBD2	CASSLGDYYNEQFF	TGTGCCAGCAGCTTAGGGGACTACTACAATGAGCAGTTCTTC
13	TRBV14	TRBJ2-7	TRBD1	CASSRGQGHEQYF	TGTGCCAGCAGCCGAGGACAGGGCCACGAGCAGTACTTC
16	TRBV27	TRBJ2-1	.	CASRALGSGSYNEQFF	TGTGCCAGCAGGGCCCTCGGCTCGGGGTCCTACAATGAGCAGTTCTTC
14	TRBV7-3	TRBJ2-1	TRBD2	CASGRTSGSNEQFF	TGTGCCAGCGGCAGGACTAGCGGGAGTAATGAGCAGTTCTTC
13	TRBV29-1	TRBJ2-7	TRBD2	CSVEGQGLYEQYF	TGCAGCGTTGAAGGGCAGGGACTATACGAGCAGTACTTC
13	TRBV27	TRBJ2-7	.	CASSPSEFYEQYF	TGTGCCAGCAGTCCCTCGGAGTTTTACGAGCAGTACTTC
15	TRBV7-9	TRBJ1-2	TRBD1	CASSLGQGAMYGYTF	TGTGCCAGCAGCTTAGGACAGGGGGCTATGTATGGCTACACCTTC
14	TRBV6-4	TRBJ2-2	TRBD2	CATEREANTGELFF	TGTGCCACGGAGCGGGAGGCGAACACCGGGGAGCTGTTTTTT
15	TRBV7-2	TRBJ2-2	.	CASSLDSQGNGELFF	TGTGCCAGCAGCTTAGACTCGCAGGGGAACGGGGAGCTGTTTTTT
14	TRBV9	TRBJ1-5	.	CASSVAGSNQPQHF	TGTGCCAGCAGCGTAGCTGGCAGCAATCAGCCCCAGCATTTT
15	TRBV28	TRBJ1-2	.	CASSLRRGTNYGYTF	TGTGCCAGCAGTTTAAGAAGGGGTACTAACTATGGCTACACCTTC
14	TRBV10-3	TRBJ1-1	TRBD1	CATMQGVENTEAFF	TGTGCCACCATGCAGGGGGTAGAAAACACTGAAGCTTTCTTT
13	TRBV19	TRBJ2-7	.	CASSLNPSYEQYF	TGTGCCAGTAGTCTTAATCCCTCCTACGAGCAGTACTTC
20	TRBV7-6	TRBJ2-1	TRBD2	CASSQRGLAGVSRRYNEQFF	TGTGCCAGCAGCCAGAGGGGACTAGCGGGAGTTTCTAGGCGGTACAATGAGCAGTTCTTC
15	TRBV6-6	TRBJ1-2	TRBD1	CASSYSRTGPSGYTF	TGTGCCAGCAGTTACTCCCGGACAGGTCCGTCCGGCTACACCTTC
17	TRBV28	TRBJ2-2	TRBD1	CASSFSGQDPSPGELFF	TGTGCCAGCAGTTTCTCCGGACAGGATCCATCTCCCGGGGAGCTGTTTTTT
12	TRBV18	TRBJ2-1	.	CASSLGDNEQFF	TGTGCCAGCTCACTAGGGGACAATGAGCAGTTCTTC
20	TRBV21-1	TRBJ2-1	.	CVSSKDGLGTLQGPYNEQFF	TGTGTCAGCAGCAAAGATGGCCTCGGGACTCTCCAAGGGCCTTACAATGAGCAGTTCTTC
14	TRBV7-2	TRBJ2-3	.	CASSLVLKESTQYF	TGTGCCAGCAGCTTAGTGCTGAAGGAGAGTACGCAGTATTTT